This T cell receptor beta chain was sequenced for a study of tissue T cells after allogeneic stem cell transplantation. Assay used: immunoSEQ multiplex PCR; TCRdb lists only in-frame clones, some missing. This sample carries about 570 clones, roughly four fifths of them seen once, and the ten largest clones take 30% to 40%. CDR1 and CDR2 (germline): MNHEY, SMNVEV (reference sequence). The ends were cut back, 4 bases at V and 6 bases at J, with 7 bases in the middle. There are 11 residues in the CDR3. The rearrangement joins TRBV27 to TRBJ2-7; tentatively, D is TRBD2 (6 bases). The TCR was taken from a female patient aged 18 to 49 with steroid-refractory graft-versus-host disease after an allogeneic stem cell transplant. Some T cells may have come from the graft donor. The sample was blood, taken at autopsy. The CDR3 sequence: CASSSGGEQYF. For the CDR3, the DNA is TGTGCCAGCAGTTCCGGGGGCGAGCAGTACTTC.